The T cell receptor (beta chain) described here comes from a study of T cell responses to AZD1222 COVID-19 vaccine (dated by TCRdb to the early 2020s). About the full investigation: AZD1222 recipients given second doses at about 4 weeks or at about 12 weeks were pooled, since spike-specific TCR depth and breadth were not found to differ between the two schedules. A total of about 230 trial participants underwent TCR sequencing, of whom 200 to 220 received two doses of AZD1222 and about 25 received two doses of the MenACWY control vaccine. Enrollment into the trials was organized by age into subgroups of 18-55, 56-69 and 70-plus years, and those subgroups contained 148, 28 and 57 TCR-sequenced participants, respectively.

The CDR3 regions of human TCRbeta chains were analyzed by immunosequencing. From the authors' description of their analysis: Repertoire TCRs were matched against a reference library of SARS-CoV-2-specific TCRs generated with the MIRA antigen-specificity platform. Breadth was defined as the fraction of unique TCRs that were SARS-CoV-2-associated. Depth was defined as the fraction of total T cells that were SARS-CoV-2-associated. Using the MIRA data, each spike-specific TCR was mapped to the spike region that the TCR reacts to and placed in a CD4 or CD8 class. Log10-transformed breadth and depth values were compared by one-way ANOVA with Sidak's multiple comparisons tests. TCRdb carries this immuneACCESS record with in-frame sequences only. Its versions omit some clonotypes, under half of them owing to an unresolved V gene in the studies checked, with the rest unexplained. The D gene and trimming were derived from the DNA, and the V and J assignments and clone size from that table. The sample yields tens of thousands of clones; 65% to 85% were counted once. Clones ranked in the top ten supply around 20% of the sample.

The junction shows trimming of 3 bases on V and 2 bases on J, plus 10 bases between the germline ends. For CDR1 and CDR2, the germline V gene lists KGHSH and LQKENI. The CDR3 spans 14 residues, from the cysteine through the phenylalanine. CDR3 DNA only is kept here, 42 bases in frame from base 1. Study-wide conclusions, independent of this receptor: After two AZD1222 doses, spike-specific TCR breadth and depth were significantly higher than at day 0 and than in MenACWY recipients. Epitopes outside the regions mutated in the B.1.351 and B.1.1.7 variants were reportedly recognized by nearly half of the unique spike-specific TCRs. Because no day 14 peak-response samples were available, repertoires were characterized only after the peak T cell response. The vaccine-associated CD4 TCRs covered the entire spike protein, and the dominant responses fell in regions 160-218 and 743-854. The 56-69-year group was small, and its depth increase did not reach significance, likely because of low power. Participants were mostly white British, with more females than males. The authors suggested clonal diversity may have been underestimated. Only 5 to 7 AZD1222 recipients were SARS-CoV-2 seropositive at baseline, limiting conclusions about previously exposed vaccinees.

This clone was picked up a small number of times. Its antigen specificity is not known. No much larger clone exists at a distance of one base, and base qualities are not known. The time point label here, explained by the study, means: baseline before first vaccination. Vaccinee samples were obtained from the UK trials COV001 and COV002, which included a single-blind randomized controlled phase 2/3 trial of AZD1222 (ChAdOx1 nCoV-19) in healthy adults. For TCRbeta chain sequencing, PBMC samples from trial participants were taken at day 0 and at day 28 after the second dose. Sequences were derived from peripheral blood, sampled on day 0 of AZD1222 vaccination. The clonotype originates from an adult in good health. The chain uses TRBV18 and TRBJ1-1, with no D gene named confidently. The DNA reads as follows: TGTGCCAGCTCACCGAGCAGCAGAAACACTGAAGCTTTCTTT. Its protein is CASSPSSRNTEAFF.